This TCR beta chain was identified in a study of cytomegalovirus exposure and HLA in healthy donors. Per the germline V gene, CDR1 is MNHNY and CDR2 is SVGAGI (reference sequence). CDR3 size: 13 residues. Trimming removed 7 bases from V and 6 bases from J; junction bases left unmatched: 5. This clone occurred a few times. As yet, its antigen is unknown. Whole-study findings and limits: The study designated 150 to 200 TCR beta chains cytomegalovirus-associated. Reports credit the classifier with highly specific, highly sensitive diagnosis of cytomegalovirus status. A later analysis linked a missense variant in DCLRE1C to the trimming of TCR beta V and J genes. Certain indistinguishable V segments, among them TRBV6-2 and TRBV6-3, were excluded.

This PCR relied on a set of 60 Vbeta primers and 13 Jbeta primers. Data came from immunoSEQ multiplex PCR; TCRdb stores just in-frame clones and leaves some out. The table has 150,000 or so clones, under 70% seen once. This chain links TRBV6-6 with TRBJ2-1, with 8 bases matching TRBD2. The sequencing sample was made of PBMCs. This clonotype was sampled from a man aged 30 to 45 in good health and CMV-seropositive. The CDR3 nucleotides read TGTGCCAGCACCCTAGGACTAGCCAATGAGCAGTTCTTC. Protein: CASTLGLANEQFF.